This is a list of T cell receptor beta chains from one sample in a study of blood T cell repertoires in COVID-19. Libraries were prepared by immunoSEQ multiplex PCR; TCRdb keeps only in-frame clonotypes and omits some of them. The sample lists approximately 210,000 clones, around 80% occurring once. What was sequenced was peripheral blood. The receptors here all came from a woman aged 40 to 50 with acute or convalescent COVID-19. The CDR3 runs from the conserved cysteine through the conserved F or W. The D gene is left open where the match is weak. Some rows have no size entry. The others give once, few or many, or a class for an expanded clone.

J | size | D | V | DNA | CDR3
TRBJ1-1 | - | - | TRBV10-3 | TGTGCCATCTCTGACAGTCCTCTTGAAGCTTTCTTT | CAISDSPLEAFF
TRBJ2-3 | - | TRBD1 | TRBV7-6 | TGTGCCAGCAGCATCCAACCACCAGGGGGCGCGCGAGATACGCAGTATTTT | CASSIQPPGGARDTQYF
TRBJ1-2 | - | TRBD1 | TRBV5-1 | TGCGCCAGCAGCCGGACAGGGACCAACTATGGCTACACCTTC | CASSRTGTNYGYTF
TRBJ2-5 | few | - | TRBV19 | TGTGCCAGTAGTAGGACAGTACAAGAGACCCAGTACTTC | CASSRTVQETQYF
TRBJ2-7 | - | - | TRBV5-1 | TGCGCCAGCAGCTCCGGCCAACCAACAGGGCCCGACGAGCAGTACTTC | CASSSGQPTGPDEQYF
TRBJ1-2 | once | - | TRBV30 | TGTGCCTGGAGGGGGACGGGGGGTAACTATGGCTACACCTTC | CAWRGTGGNYGYTF
TRBJ2-7 | - | TRBD2 | TRBV7-9 | TGTGCCAGCAGCCCCGCTAGCGGGAGAACCTACGAGCAGTACTTC | CASSPASGRTYEQYF
TRBJ1-4 | few | TRBD1 | TRBV5-5 | TGTGCCAGCAGCTTGGCCGGTGGGACAGGGGGTGAAAAACTGTTTTTT | CASSLAGGTGGEKLFF
TRBJ2-3 | - | - | TRBV2 | TGTGCCAGCAGTGGGGTCGGGGATACGCAGTATTTT | CASSGVGDTQYF
TRBJ1-1 | - | - | TRBV27 | TGTGCCAGCAGTTTAGTTCACAGCCGGGGAGCTTTCTTT | CASSLVHSRGAFF
TRBJ2-7 | - | - | TRBV25-1 | TGTGCCAGCAGTGAATTAAGAGGCCCAGTCTACGAGCAGTACTTC | CASSELRGPVYEQYF
TRBJ1-2 | - | - | TRBV7-9 | TGTGCCAGCAGCTTGCGTGCGGAGATAGGCTACACCTTC | CASSLRAEIGYTF
TRBJ1-5 | - | - | TRBV19 | TGTGCCAGTAGTATAGCCGGGGGGAGCAATCAGCCCCAGCATTTT | CASSIAGGSNQPQHF
TRBJ2-7 | - | TRBD2 | TRBV7-9 | TGTGCCAGCAGCGCAAGTGGCGGGGGGGCCTACGAGCAGTACTTC | CASSASGGGAYEQYF
TRBJ2-6 | - | - | TRBV6-2/TRBV6-3 | TGTGCCAGCAGTCTCCTCGGTGCGGGGGCCAACGTCCTGACTTTC | CASSLLGAGANVLTF
TRBJ2-3 | - | - | TRBV5-1 | TGCGCCAGCAGCTTTGACGGGGATACGCAGTATTTT | CASSFDGDTQYF
TRBJ1-2 | - | TRBD1 | TRBV11-3 | TGTGCCAGCAGCTCGAGCCCGGGACAGTATGGCTACACCTTC | CASSSSPGQYGYTF
TRBJ1-5 | once | TRBD1 | TRBV10-3 | TGTGCCATGAGACAGGGTCAGGGTCAGCCCCAGCATTTT | CAMRQGQGQPQHF
TRBJ1-2 | - | TRBD1 | TRBV4-1 | TGCGCCAGCAGGCCGGGACAGGGATATGGCTACACCTTC | CASRPGQGYGYTF
TRBJ1-5 | - | - | TRBV27 | TGTGCCAGCAGTTTTATTAATCAGCCCCAGCATTTT | CASSFINQPQHF
TRBJ1-2 | - | - | TRBV9 | TGTGCCAGCAGCGTAGACCCTGCGTATGGCTACACCTTC | CASSVDPAYGYTF
TRBJ1-4 | - | TRBD1 | TRBV5-1 | TGCGCCAGCAGTGGACAGGGAGGGGATGAAAAACTGTTTTTT | CASSGQGGDEKLFF
TRBJ2-3 | few | - | TRBV5-1 | TGCGCCAGCAGCCCCGGGACCTCAGGGACATGGGATACGCAGTATTTT | CASSPGTSGTWDTQYF
TRBJ2-1 | few | TRBD2 | TRBV5-1 | TGCGCCAGCAGTGATAGCGGGGGGGCGTCCTACAATGAGCAGTTCTTC | CASSDSGGASYNEQFF
TRBJ2-7 | - | TRBD1 | TRBV15 | TGTGCCACCAGCCGGGACAGATCCTACGAGCAGTACTTC | CATSRDRSYEQYF
TRBJ1-2 | - | - | TRBV14 | TGTGCCAGCAGCAAGGGGGGGTATGGCTACACCTTC | CASSKGGYGYTF
TRBJ2-1 | - | - | TRBV13 | TGTGCCAGCAGTTCCCCCGTGGCGGGATGGAATGAGCAGTTCTTC | CASSSPVAGWNEQFF
TRBJ1-1 | - | - | TRBV6-5 | TGTGCCAGCAGTAAAACAGGGCGGAACACTGAAGCTTTCTTT | CASSKTGRNTEAFF
TRBJ2-1 | - | TRBD2 | TRBV24-1 | TGTGCCACCAGTGACCCACGGACTAGCGACTCCTACAATGAGCAGTTCTTC | CATSDPRTSDSYNEQFF
TRBJ2-7 | - | - | TRBV25-1 | TGTGCCAGCAGTGAATATCTGGAGCAGTACTTC | CASSEYLEQYF
TRBJ2-2 | - | - | TRBV5-1 | TGCGCCAGCAGCAGCCCACAGGGTCCCGGGGAGCTGTTTTTT | CASSSPQGPGELFF
TRBJ2-1 | - | TRBD2 | TRBV7-3 | TGTGCCAGCAGCCCCCCGGGGGGGCACAATGAGCAGTTCTTC | CASSPPGGHNEQFF
TRBJ2-7 | - | TRBD2 | TRBV25-1 | TGTGCCAGCAGCCCTAGCGGTAGGCCCTCTTACGAGCAGTACTTC | CASSPSGRPSYEQYF
TRBJ1-1 | - | TRBD1 | TRBV5-1 | TGCGCCAGCAGCGGGGGACAGCTGAACACTGAAGCTTTCTTT | CASSGGQLNTEAFF
TRBJ2-7 | - | - | TRBV28 | TGTGCCAGCAGTCTAGCCTACGAGCAGTACTTC | CASSLAYEQYF
TRBJ1-3 | - | - | TRBV7-9 | TGTGCCAGCGAGGCGGGGATAAGCTCTGGAAACACCATATATTTT | CASEAGISSGNTIYF
TRBJ2-2 | - | TRBD2 | TRBV19 | TGTGCCAGTAGTCGCCGACTAGCGGGGGCCACGGGGACCGGGGAGCTGTTTTTT | CASSRRLAGATGTGELFF
TRBJ1-4 | - | - | TRBV19 | TGTGCCAGTAGTGTCAGTGAAAAACTGTTTTTT | CASSVSEKLFF
TRBJ2-2 | - | TRBD2 | TRBV7-2 | TGTGCCAGCAGCTCCGGACTAGCGGGTATCCGGGAGCTGTTTTTT | CASSSGLAGIRELFF
TRBJ1-1 | - | - | TRBV20-1 | TGCAGTGCTAGTGAAGGAGGTTGGACTGAAGCTTTCTTT | CSASEGGWTEAFF
TRBJ1-4 | - | - | TRBV7-8 | TGTGCCAGCAGCTTAGCAGGGCCCGGGGGGAATGAAAAACTGTTTTTT | CASSLAGPGGNEKLFF
TRBJ2-1 | few | - | TRBV27 | TGTGCCAGCAGCCCCAGGCCATACAATGAGCAGTTCTTC | CASSPRPYNEQFF
TRBJ1-2 | once | TRBD1 | TRBV5-1 | TGCGCCAGCAGCCCGGGACAGGGGGCTTTCGGCTACACCTTC | CASSPGQGAFGYTF
TRBJ2-1 | - | - | TRBV4-1 | TGCGCCAGCAGCCCGACTATGCTGGGTTACAATGAGCAGTTCTTC | CASSPTMLGYNEQFF
TRBJ1-1 | - | - | TRBV18 | TGTGCCAGCTCACCAGGGGGGAGCACTGAAGCTTTCTTT | CASSPGGSTEAFF
TRBJ1-1 | few | TRBD1 | TRBV10-2 | TGCGCCAGTGGATTGGACAGGTTCACTGAAGCTTTCTTT | CASGLDRFTEAFF
TRBJ2-7 | - | - | TRBV5-4 | TGTGCCAGCAGCCCCCGACAGGATTACTACGAGCAGTACTTC | CASSPRQDYYEQYF
TRBJ1-5 | - | TRBD1 | TRBV19 | TGTGCCAGTAGTATAGGACAGGGGGCGAGCAATCAGCCCCAGCATTTT | CASSIGQGASNQPQHF
TRBJ2-1 | - | TRBD2 | TRBV11-3 | TGTGCCAGCAGCTTAGAGAGCGGGGGGGGTAGAAATGAGCAGTTCTTC | CASSLESGGGRNEQFF
TRBJ2-3 | - | TRBD2 | TRBV19 | TGTGCCAGTAGTATGGTCGGGGGGTCTAGCACAGATACGCAGTATTTT | CASSMVGGSSTDTQYF